Presented here are 29 T cell receptor beta chains from one specimen sequenced in a study of PD-L1 blockade in urothelial cancer. Described time point: pretreatment peripheral blood. The table came from immunoSEQ multiplex PCR; TCRdb's copy has only in-frame clones and leaves some out. The sample lists 55,000 to 75,000 clones, approximately 80% occurring once. The starting material was PBMCs, obtained around atezolizumab (anti-PD-L1) treatment. Receptors were obtained from a man in his sixties or seventies with urothelial cancer.

The V call is TRBV28, the J call TRBJ2-7; 9 bases are a match to TRBD2. V lost 5 bases, J lost 0 bases, and 5 bases stayed unmatched. CDR3 length: 15 residues. Germline loops: CDR1 MDHEN, CDR2 SYDVKM. This chain's CDR3 is CASSPAGGRSYEQYF. In nucleotides, the CDR3 is TGTGCCAGCAGTCCAGCGGGAGGACGCTCCTACGAGCAGTACTTC.

The V and J genes are TRBV2 and TRBJ1-1, with D perhaps TRBD1 (5 bases). The V gene lost 4 bases and the J gene lost 0 bases, with 9 bases spanning the gap. Germline CDR1 and CDR2: SNHLY and FYNNEI. This CDR3 region has 14 residues. CDR3: CASSVDRLNTEAFF. Here the CDR3 DNA reads TGTGCCAGCAGTGTCGACAGATTGAACACTGAAGCTTTCTTT. Full variable domain (missing parts from reference TRBV2 and TRBJ1-1): EPEVTQTPSHQVTQMGQEVILRCVPISNHLYFYWYRQILGQKVEFLVSFYNNEISEKSEIFDDQFSVERPDGSNFTLKIRSTKLEDSAMYFCASSVDRLNTEAFFGQGTRLTVV.

This chain joins TRBV27 and TRBJ2-1, with 8 bases aligning to TRBD2. The CDR3 is made up of 14 amino acids. Germline V lookup: CDR1 MNHEY, CDR2 SMNVEV (reference sequence). Losses at the gene ends were 5 bases for V and 7 bases for J; bases not matched to a gene: 7. The CDR3 region is CASSPSPGGNEQFF. The CDR3 DNA reads as TGTGCCAGCAGTCCCTCCCCGGGGGGGAATGAGCAGTTCTTC.

The rearrangement uses TRBV29-1 and TRBJ2-1, with 9 bases identical to TRBD2. J was trimmed by 4 bases and V by 0 bases; bases with no gene match: 13. The CDR3 has 18 residues. CDR1 and CDR2 (germline): SQVTM, ANQGSEA. The CDR3 loop reads CSVEDTEYSGSGYNEQFF. The CDR3, as DNA: TGCAGCGTTGAAGACACCGAGTATAGCGGGAGTGGGTACAATGAGCAGTTCTTC.

The table lists this clone with a count of one. The chain recombines TRBV18 with TRBJ2-3, with D perhaps TRBD2 (6 bases). V dropped 5 bases and J dropped 0 bases, with 12 bases sitting between them. Germline V gene lookup returns CDR1 KGHSH and CDR2 LQKENI. The CDR3 is 15 amino acids. This CDR3 is CASSSYGTSTDTQYF. DNA for the CDR3: TGTGCCAGCTCATCCTACGGGACTAGCACAGATACGCAGTATTTT.

In this sample, this clone turned up a few times. The chain links TRBV28 to TRBJ1-5, with a possible D match to TRBD1 (6 bases). Trimming removed 1 base from V and 2 bases from J, with 24 bases in between. The CDR3 is 20 residues long. Germline CDR1 is MDHEN and CDR2 is SYDVKM. The CDR3 protein is CASSLLSRGRAKGGNQPQHF. CDR3 nucleotide sequence: TGTGCCAGCAGTTTATTAAGCAGGGGCAGAGCTAAAGGGGGCAATCAGCCCCAGCATTTT.

This clone appeared once. This chain uses TRBV29-1 with TRBJ2-1, with TRBD1 identical over 8 bases. J gave up 5 bases and V 1 base, and 7 bases lay outside the gene matches. The CDR3 contains 15 residues. CDR1 and CDR2 (germline): SQVTM, ANQGSEA. CDR3 loop: CSVEVQGAVHNEQFF. CDR3 nucleotides: TGCAGCGTTGAAGTCCAGGGGGCAGTCCACAATGAGCAGTTCTTC.

This clone appeared a single time. The rearrangement uses TRBV5-8 and TRBJ1-2; D perhaps matches TRBD1 (6 bases). Germline V gene data show CDR1 as SGHTS and CDR2 as YDEGEE. The V end lost 4 bases, the J end lost 2 bases, and 9 bases lay between the germline ends. The CDR3 spans 13 residues. CDR3 region: CASSPDRNYGYTF. Written as DNA, the CDR3 is TGTGCCAGCAGCCCGGACAGAAACTATGGCTACACCTTC.

The genes are TRBV10-1 and TRBJ2-1; 7 positions match TRBD2. This CDR3 spans 15 amino acids. In germline, CDR1 is WNHNN, CDR2 SYGVQD (reference sequence). V shed 3 bases and J 1 base; nucleotides not matched to a gene: 3. For the CDR3, the DNA is TGCGCCAGCAGTGAAGGCGGGAGATCCTACAATGAGCAGTTCTTC. Protein: CASSEGGRSYNEQFF.

V and J are TRBV5-4 and TRBJ2-7; 11 nucleotides align to TRBD2. Germline CDR1 is SGHNT and CDR2 is YYREEE (reference sequence). CDR3 length: 15 residues. V was pared by 3 bases and J by 3 bases, with 5 bases of the junction left unmatched. CDR3 region: CASSSGLAEIYEQYF. As DNA, the CDR3 is TGTGCCAGCAGCTCGGGACTAGCGGAGATCTACGAGCAGTACTTC.

The chain has TRBV5-1 and TRBJ2-6, with 7 bases matching TRBD2. With 0 bases clipped from V and 2 bases from J, the junction kept 2 bases outside the gene matches. Germline V gene data show CDR1 as SGHRS and CDR2 as YFSETQ. The CDR3 sequence is 16 residues long. CDR3 protein: CASSLDGGAGANVLTF. The CDR3 nucleotides are TGCGCCAGCAGCTTGGATGGGGGGGCTGGGGCCAACGTCCTGACTTTC.

This clone was found many times. This chain connects TRBV2 to TRBJ2-7; D uncertain. The V end was cut by 3 bases, the J end by 2 bases, with 8 bases between. This CDR3 comprises 13 residues. Germline CDR1 and CDR2: SNHLY and FYNNEI. CDR3 coding DNA: TGTGCCAGCAGTGAGTGGCAGGCCTACGAGCAGTACTTC. Encoded protein: CASSEWQAYEQYF.

The genes are TRBV7-2 and TRBJ2-5, with 10 bases lining up with TRBD2. CDR1 is SGHTA and CDR2 is FQGNSA in the germline V gene. The CDR3 has 14 residues. V was clipped by 4 bases and J by 7 bases; unmatched bases: 6. The CDR3, as DNA: TGTGCCAGCAGCTCTAGCGGGAGTGAAGGGACCCAGTACTTC. Translating it yields CASSSSGSEGTQYF.

The chain joins TRBV28 to TRBJ1-2, with 9 bases lining up with TRBD1. In germline, CDR1 is MDHEN, CDR2 SYDVKM. Trimming at V came to 7 bases and at J to 3 bases, leaving 9 bases not matched to a gene. The CDR3 totals 15 residues. The CDR3 sequence: CASTHTGGLDYGYTF. In DNA form, the CDR3 reads TGTGCCAGCACCCACACAGGGGGCCTAGACTATGGCTACACCTTC.

Turning to this clone: The same CDR3 is also encoded by other DNA sequences in this sample. The chain carries TRBV7-6 and TRBJ2-3; maybe TRBD1 (5 bases). Trimming took 3 bases from V and 3 from J, leaving 10 bases between them. The length of the CDR3 is 14 residues. From germline, CDR1 is SGHVS and CDR2 FNYEAQ. The CDR3 DNA is TGTGCCAGCAGCTTCGGCCAGGGAACAGATACGCAGTATTTT. Residues: CASSFGQGTDTQYF.

The chain carries TRBV19 and TRBJ2-7; maybe TRBD2 (6 bases). This CDR3 contains 13 residues. Germline lookup yields CDR1 LNHDA and CDR2 SQIVND (reference sequence). V shed 8 bases and J shed 3 bases, with 14 bases lying between them. The DNA of the CDR3 is TGTGCCAGTTGTGTGCGGGGCGGCTACGAGCAGTACTTC. It translates to CASCVRGGYEQYF.

The V gene is TRBV6-1, the J gene TRBJ1-1; D call uncertain. Per germline, CDR1 MNHNS and CDR2 SASEGT. CDR3 length equals 12 residues. Trimming left V 7 bases short and J 7 bases short, with 13 bases between. The CDR3 region is CASKLMGSEAFF. The CDR3 nucleotides read TGTGCCAGCAAACTAATGGGGAGTGAAGCTTTCTTT.

The chain recombines TRBV20-1 with TRBJ2-1, with 9 bases that match TRBD1. The CDR3 has 11 amino acids. The germline CDR1 and CDR2 sequences are DFQATT and SNEGSKA (reference sequence). V lost 5 bases and J lost 12; bases outside the gene matches: 5. This CDR3 is CSARTGERQFF. Written as DNA, the CDR3 is TGCAGTGCTCGGACAGGGGAACGGCAGTTCTTC.

V usage is TRBV11-3 and J usage is TRBJ2-3; TRBD2 matches 7 bases. The CDR3 length is 15 residues. Germline V CDR1 and CDR2: SGHNT, YENEEA. J gave up 4 bases and V 5 bases, and 9 bases lay outside the gene matches. The CDR3 is CASSPVGGSPDTQYF. The CDR3 DNA reads as TGTGCCAGCAGCCCGGTGGGCGGGAGCCCAGATACGCAGTATTTT. Filled out from reference TRBV11-3 and TRBJ2-3, the complete variable domain reads EAGVVQSPRYKIIEKKQPVAFWCNPISGHNTLYWYLQNLGQGPELLIRYENEEAVDDSQLPKDRFSAERLKGVDSTLKIQPAELGDSAVYLCASSPVGGSPDTQYFGPGTRLTVL.

The chain joins TRBV15 to TRBJ1-3; 8 bases agree with TRBD1. The junction had 5 bases not matched to a gene; V was cut back by 5 bases and J by 2 bases. The CDR3 spans 15 residues. In germline, CDR1 is LNHNV, CDR2 YYDKDF (reference sequence). The CDR3 loop reads CATSFGTGAGNTIYF. The CDR3 nucleotides read TGTGCCACCAGCTTCGGGACAGGAGCTGGAAACACCATATATTTT.

The chain recombines TRBV9 with TRBJ1-2; no clear D gene. Germline V CDR1 and CDR2: SGDLS, YYNGEE. This CDR3 is built from 14 residues. V lost 0 bases, J lost 2 bases, and 8 bases lay in between. CDR3 sequence: CASSVDRGNYGYTF. The DNA for the CDR3 is TGTGCCAGCAGCGTAGATAGAGGAAACTATGGCTACACCTTC.

The chain links TRBV4-2 to TRBJ2-7, with 10 bases lining up with TRBD2. CDR1 and CDR2 from the germline V gene are LGHNA and YNFKEQ. This CDR3 is built from 17 residues. J was trimmed by 0 bases and V by 0 bases; bases with no gene match: 5. The CDR3 loop is CASSQDVASGSSYEQYF. For the CDR3, the DNA is TGTGCCAGCAGCCAAGATGTCGCTAGCGGGAGCTCCTACGAGCAGTACTTC.

The J gene is TRBJ2-7, the V gene TRBV9; 10 nucleotides line up with TRBD2. The CDR3 runs to 16 residues. V lost 3 bases and J lost 5; bases outside the gene matches: 11. Germline V gene lookup returns CDR1 SGDLS and CDR2 YYNGEE. The CDR3 here is CASSGGGAGGPHEQYF. CDR3 sequence (DNA): TGTGCCAGCAGCGGGGGGGGAGCGGGAGGGCCCCACGAGCAGTACTTC.

Comment on this clone: Its ends do not fully match the called genes, so a read error is possible. This rearrangement joins TRBV13 to TRBJ2-3; 12 bases match TRBD2. The V gene's germline CDR1 is PRHDT and CDR2 FYEKMQ (reference sequence). The length of the CDR3 is 17 residues. The CDR3 nucleotides read TGTGCCAGCAGCCTAGGACTAGCGGGACTTTTCACAGATACGCAGTATTTT. It encodes CASSLGLAGLFTDTQYF. Combining the CDR3 with reference TRBV13 and TRBJ2-3 gives the whole variable domain AAGVIQSPRHLIKEKRETATLKCYPIPRHDTVYWYQQGPGQDPQFLISFYEKMQSDKGSIPDRFSAQQFSDYHSELNMSSLELGDSALYFCASSLGLAGLFTDTQYFGPGTRLTVL.

This clone was recorded many times. The rearrangement uses TRBV7-2 and TRBJ2-7; 7 positions agree with TRBD2. CDR3 length: 15 amino acids. The junction had 8 bases not matched to a gene; V was cut back by 1 base and J by 5 bases. CDR1 and CDR2 (germline): SGHTA, FQGNSA. CDR3: CASSLGTRGSHEQYF. The DNA for the CDR3 is TGTGCCAGCAGCTTAGGGACTAGGGGTTCCCACGAGCAGTACTTC.

The sample holds a few counts of this clone. The chain joins TRBV14 to TRBJ1-2; 7 nucleotides agree with TRBD1. The trim removed 2 bases at V and 5 bases at J, leaving 8 bases unmatched. Germline CDR1 is SGHDN and CDR2 is FVKESK. This CDR3 has 15 amino acids. CDR3 sequence reads: CASSQQGGLGYGYTF. The CDR3 DNA reads TGTGCCAGCAGCCAACAAGGGGGCTTGGGGTATGGCTACACCTTC.

J is TRBJ2-7 and V is TRBV28; D may be TRBD1 (6 bases). Trimming stripped 2 bases from V and 4 bases from J, with 12 bases between. CDR1 is MDHEN, CDR2 SYDVKM, per germline. The CDR3 spans 14 residues. The CDR3 bases are TGTGCCAGCAGTTTACGGGACAAAGCTTACGAGCAGTACTTC. It codes for CASSLRDKAYEQYF.

This chain links TRBV18 with TRBJ1-4; D is possibly TRBD1 (6 bases). The germline V gene has CDR1 KGHSH and CDR2 LQKENI. Between the trimmed V and J ends, which lost 5 bases and 1 base, there was a span of 11 bases. This CDR3 has 15 amino acids. CDR3 coding DNA: TGTGCCAGCTCAGTCTTACAGGGAACTAATGAAAAACTGTTTTTT. It specifies CASSVLQGTNEKLFF.

The CDR3 region has the DNA TGTGCCAGCTGTCTAGCCGGGACAGGGGTCGAGCAGTACTTC. Its protein product is CASCLAGTGVEQYF. The chain has TRBV28 and TRBJ2-7; TRBD1 agrees at 10 bases. V gave up 8 bases and J gave up 6 bases; unmatched junction bases: 10. Germline V gene sequence: CDR1 MDHEN, CDR2 SYDVKM. The CDR3 is 14 residues long.